The T cell receptor beta chain described here comes from a study of CD8 T cells in Susac syndrome. Reverse transcription used roughly 0.45 to 1 ug RNA and random hexamers. TCR beta CDR3 was amplified by immunoSEQ covering 54 Vbeta and 13 Jbeta. Via MiXCR, TCRdb re-called the immunoSEQ multiplex PCR reads, giving one row per CDR3 protein. The profile shows roughly 180,000 distinct CDR3 sequences, about 94% of them singletons. The T cells that were sequenced for TCR beta were CD8+ and CD4+ cells from blood. Healthy donors, matched for age and sex, constituted the control group. Negative isolation was used for CD8+ and CD4+ T cells and FACS enrichment for TEMRA cells. CDR3 length: 12 residues. Germline V lookup: CDR1 DFQATT, CDR2 SNEGSKA (reference sequence). V shed 6 bases and J shed 5 bases, with 13 bases lying between them.

Sequencing used CD4+ T cells from PBMCs. The genes are TRBV20-1 and TRBJ2-5; perhaps D is TRBD1 or TRBD2 (5 bases each). The TCR was taken from a human donor in good health. The CDR3 loop reads CSARGSTETQYF. The CDR3 DNA reads as TGCAGTGCGAGGGGCTCTACGGAGACCCAGTACTTC.